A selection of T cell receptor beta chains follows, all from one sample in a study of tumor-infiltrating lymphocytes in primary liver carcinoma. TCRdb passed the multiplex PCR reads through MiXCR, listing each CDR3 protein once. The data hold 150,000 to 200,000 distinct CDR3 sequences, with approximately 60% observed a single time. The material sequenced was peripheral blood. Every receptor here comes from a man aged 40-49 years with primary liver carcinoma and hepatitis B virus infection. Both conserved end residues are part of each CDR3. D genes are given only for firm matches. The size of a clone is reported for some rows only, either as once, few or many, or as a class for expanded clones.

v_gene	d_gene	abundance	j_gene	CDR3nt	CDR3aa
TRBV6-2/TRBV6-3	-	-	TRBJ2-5	TGTGCCAGCAGTTACCGTCTGGCGAGAGGGCCCACGCTACTTCTCTTC	CASSYRLARGPTLLLF
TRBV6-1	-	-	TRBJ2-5	TGTGCCAGCACTCAGTGGGACCTGCAAGAGACCCAGTACTTC	CASTQWDLQETQYF
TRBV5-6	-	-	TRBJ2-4	TGTGCCAGCAGCTTGCTTCGGGGGTTTCCCAAAAACATTCAGTACTTC	CASSLLRGFPKNIQYF
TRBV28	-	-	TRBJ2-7	TGTGCCAGCAGTTTATTCTACGAGCAGTACTTC	CASSLFYEQYF
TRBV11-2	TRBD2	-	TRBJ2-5	TGTGCCTCAGGCGGGCGGGAGTATGAAGAGACCGAGTACTTC	CASGGREYEETEYF
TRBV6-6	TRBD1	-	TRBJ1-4	TGTGCCAGCAGTTGGGGACAGGGGGCTGACAAACTGTTTTTT	CASSWGQGADKLFF
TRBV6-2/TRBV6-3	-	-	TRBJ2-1	TGTGCCAGCAGTTACTTGGGACTCGCATCCATGAATGAGCAGTTCTTC	CASSYLGLASMNEQFF
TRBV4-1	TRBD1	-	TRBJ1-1	TGCGCCAGCAGCCCCGGCAGGGGGGAAGCTTTCTTT	CASSPGRGEAFF
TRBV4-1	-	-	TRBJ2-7	TGCGCCAGCAACCAAGGGGGGCAGGGACTCAGCGAGCAGTACTTC	CASNQGGQGLSEQYF
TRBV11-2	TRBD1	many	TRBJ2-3	TGTGCCAGCAGTCCCAGGGGGTCCCTCACAGATACGCAGTATTTT	CASSPRGSLTDTQYF
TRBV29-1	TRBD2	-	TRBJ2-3	TGCAGCGCCGACGGGTCGCGGGGGGCAGATACGCAGTATTTT	CSADGSRGADTQYF
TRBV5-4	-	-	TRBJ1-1	TGTGCCAGCAGCATGGGGTACATGAACACTGAAGCTTTCTTT	CASSMGYMNTEAFF
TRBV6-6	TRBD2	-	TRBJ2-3	TGTGCCAACAGTTACTCGCCACGGCTGACTAGCGGAACCCCCCGAGATACGCAGTATTTT	CANSYSPRLTSGTPRDTQYF
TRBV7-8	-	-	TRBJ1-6	TGTGCCACCGACCGGGGGACGAGGGATTCACCCCTCCATTTT	CATDRGTRDSPLHF
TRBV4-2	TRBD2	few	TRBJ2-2	TGTGCCAGCACCCGGCGAGCGGGAGACACCGGGGAGCTGTTTTTT	CASTRRAGDTGELFF
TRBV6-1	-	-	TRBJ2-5	TGTGCCAGCAGACCAGGGGGGCAAGAGACCCAGTACTTC	CASRPGGQETQYF
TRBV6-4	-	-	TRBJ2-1	TGTGCTAGCAGTGACCGGGACAACAATGAGCAGTTCTTC	CASSDRDNNEQFF
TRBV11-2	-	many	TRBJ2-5	TGTGCCAGCAGCTTAGGACTAGAAGAGACCCAGTACTTC	CASSLGLEETQYF
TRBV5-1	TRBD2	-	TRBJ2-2	TGCGCCAGCAGAGACGGACTAGCGGGAGCCGGGGAGCTGTTTTTT	CASRDGLAGAGELFF
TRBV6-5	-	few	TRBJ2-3	TGTGCCAGCAGCCGCCGGGGCCAGGGGCGAGATACGCAGTATTTT	CASSRRGQGRDTQYF
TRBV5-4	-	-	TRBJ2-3	TGTGCCAGCAGCTTTGTAGGAGGAGATACGCAGTATTTT	CASSFVGGDTQYF
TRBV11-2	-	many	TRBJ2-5	TGTGCCAGCAGCTTACTGGCCTTCAAAGGGGGAGAGACCCAGTACTTC	CASSLLAFKGGETQYF
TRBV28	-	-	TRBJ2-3	TGTGCCAGCACCTGGGATCGCAGCAGCACAGATATGCAGTATTTT	CASTWDRSSTDMQYF
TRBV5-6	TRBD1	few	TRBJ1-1	TGTGCCAGCAGCATCGACAGGGGGGGAGCTTTCTTT	CASSIDRGGAFF
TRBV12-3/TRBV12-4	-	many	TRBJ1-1	TGTGCCAGCAGCCTGCTAGGGGGGAACACTGAAGCTTTCTTT	CASSLLGGNTEAFF
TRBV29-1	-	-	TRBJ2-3	TGCAGCGTTGGACAGGTCCGTACGCAGTATTTT	CSVGQVRTQYF
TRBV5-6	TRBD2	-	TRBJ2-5	TGTGTCAGCAGCTTACCTAGCGGGGGGGAGACCCAGTACTTC	CVSSLPSGGETQYF
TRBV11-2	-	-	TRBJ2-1	TGTGCCAGCAGCTTAGACAGCTGGGCGGTTGAGCAGTTCTTC	CASSLDSWAVEQFF
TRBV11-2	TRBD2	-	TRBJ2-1	TGTGCCAGCAGCTTAGAACCAACGGGAGGACTCAATGGGCAGTTCTTC	CASSLEPTGGLNGQFF
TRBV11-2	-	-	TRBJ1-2	TGTGCCAGCAGCGGTCGGAACTATGTCTACTCCTTC	CASSGRNYVYSF
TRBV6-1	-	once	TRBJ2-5	TGTGCCAGCAGTGACTGGTCGAGCGCGAGGATGGAGACCCAGTACTTC	CASSDWSSARMETQYF
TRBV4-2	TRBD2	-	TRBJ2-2	TGTGCCAGCACCCCGGGGACTAGCGTGAACACCGGGGAGCTGTATTTT	CASTPGTSVNTGELYF
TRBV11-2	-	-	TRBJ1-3	TGTGTCAGCACCTTACGGTTCGGAAACACCATATATTTT	CVSTLRFGNTIYF
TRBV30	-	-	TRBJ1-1	TGTGCCTGGAGTGTACAGGGTTACACTGAAGCTTTCTTT	CAWSVQGYTEAFF
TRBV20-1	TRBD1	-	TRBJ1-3	TGCAGTGCGACAACAGGGGGCCAGGGAAACACCATATATTTT	CSATTGGQGNTIYF
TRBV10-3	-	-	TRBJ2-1	TGCGCCCTCCGGGACAACTACAATGAGCAATTCTTC	CALRDNYNEQFF
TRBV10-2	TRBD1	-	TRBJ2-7	TGCGCCAGCAGTGCAGAACCTGACAGGGGGCTCGCCGTTCCCTACGAGCAGTACTTC	CASSAEPDRGLAVPYEQYF
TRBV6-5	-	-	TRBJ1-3	TGTGCCAGCAGTTACACCCGAGGGGGGGACGGAAACACCATATATTTT	CASSYTRGGDGNTIYF
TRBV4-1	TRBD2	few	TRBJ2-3	TGCGCCAGCAGACCCGGGACTAGCGGGAGGGTATACGAGGCAGATACGCAGTATTTT	CASRPGTSGRVYEADTQYF
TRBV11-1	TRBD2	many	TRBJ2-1	TGTGCCAGCAGCAGCGGGAGATGGAGCTCCTACAATGAGCAGTTCTTC	CASSSGRWSSYNEQFF
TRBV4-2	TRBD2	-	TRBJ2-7	TGTGCCAGCAGCCAAGAAGGCACTAGCGGGAGGGCCGCCCACGAGCAGTACTTC	CASSQEGTSGRAAHEQYF
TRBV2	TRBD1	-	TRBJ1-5	TGTGCCAGTGGTGGACAGGGATACAATCCGCCCCAGCATTTT	CASGGQGYNPPQHF
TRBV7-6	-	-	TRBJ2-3	TGTGCCAGCAGCCCTTTCCCCCCGGGAAGGACAGATACGCAGTATTTT	CASSPFPPGRTDTQYF
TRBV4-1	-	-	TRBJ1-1	TGCGCCAGCAGCCCCTCCGTGACAGCCATGAACACTGAAGCTTTGTTT	CASSPSVTAMNTEALF
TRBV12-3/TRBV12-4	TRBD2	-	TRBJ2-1	TGTGCCAGCAGTTTACTAGCGGGGACGAAGTTCTTC	CASSLLAGTKFF
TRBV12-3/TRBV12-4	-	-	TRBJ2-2	TGTGCCAGACGTTTTCGCCCGGGGCCGGCCGGGGAGCTGTTTTTT	CARRFRPGPAGELFF